Reported below is one TCR beta chain. These data come from a study of blood T cell repertoires in COVID-19. The germline V gene has CDR1 LNHDA and CDR2 SQIVND (reference sequence). The CDR3 is made up of 12 amino acids. V was clipped by 6 bases and J by 7 bases, with 9 bases between them. TCRdb keeps only in-frame clones here, not all; method: immunoSEQ multiplex PCR. The sample lists some 80,000 clones, 70% to 90% seen once, with roughly 11% in the top ten. The origin of this receptor is a man in his fifties or sixties with COVID-19, enrolled during active disease. The sequenced material came from peripheral blood. This rearrangement joins TRBV19 to TRBJ2-2; D is possibly TRBD2 (6 bases). The CDR3 reads CASRRGVGELFF. In nucleotides, the CDR3 is TGTGCCAGTAGGCGCGGGGTCGGGGAGCTGTTTTTT.